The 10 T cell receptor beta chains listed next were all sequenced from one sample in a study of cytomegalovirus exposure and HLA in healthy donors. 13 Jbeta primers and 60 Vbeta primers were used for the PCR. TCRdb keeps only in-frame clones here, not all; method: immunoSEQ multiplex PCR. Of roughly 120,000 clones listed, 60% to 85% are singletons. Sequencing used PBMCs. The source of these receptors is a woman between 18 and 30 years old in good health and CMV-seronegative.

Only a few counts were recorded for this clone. CDR3 residues: CASSLGLGPGKPQHF. DNA of the CDR3: TGTGCCAGCAGCTTGGGTTTAGGCCCAGGGAAGCCCCAGCATTTT. The chain combines TRBV5-6 with TRBJ1-5; possibly TRBD1 for D (5 bases). Germline CDR1 is SGHDT and CDR2 is YYEEEE. V dropped 0 bases and J dropped 8 bases, with 15 bases sitting between them. This CDR3 is built from 15 residues.

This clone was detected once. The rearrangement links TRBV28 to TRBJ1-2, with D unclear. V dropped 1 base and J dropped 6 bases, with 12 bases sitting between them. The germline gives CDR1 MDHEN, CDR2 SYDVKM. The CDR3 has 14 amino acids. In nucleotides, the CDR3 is TGTGCCAGCAGTTTATTTGCCCCCGGGGATGGCTACACCTTC. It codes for CASSLFAPGDGYTF.

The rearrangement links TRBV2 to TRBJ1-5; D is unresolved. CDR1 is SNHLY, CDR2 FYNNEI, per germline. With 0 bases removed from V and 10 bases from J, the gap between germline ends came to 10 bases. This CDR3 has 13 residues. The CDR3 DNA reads TGTGCCAGCAGTGAAGCACGGGGAGGTCCCCAGCATTTT. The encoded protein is CASSEARGGPQHF.

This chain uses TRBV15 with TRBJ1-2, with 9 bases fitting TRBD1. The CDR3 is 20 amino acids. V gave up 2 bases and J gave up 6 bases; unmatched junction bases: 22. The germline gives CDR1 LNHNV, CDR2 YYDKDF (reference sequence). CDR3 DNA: TGTGCCACCAGCAGACGAAATACCCTAAGGACAGGGGATAATGCCCATGGCTACACCTTC. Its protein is CATSRRNTLRTGDNAHGYTF. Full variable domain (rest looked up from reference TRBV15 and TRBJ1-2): DAMVIQNPRYQVTQFGKPVTLSCSQTLNHNVMYWYQQKSSQAPKLLFHYYDKDFNNEADTPDNFQSRRPNTSFCFLDIRSPGLGDTAMYLCATSRRNTLRTGDNAHGYTFGSGTRLTVV.

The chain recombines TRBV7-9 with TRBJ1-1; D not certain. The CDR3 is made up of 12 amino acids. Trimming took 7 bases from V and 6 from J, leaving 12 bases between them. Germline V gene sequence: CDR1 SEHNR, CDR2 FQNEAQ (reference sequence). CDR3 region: CASTLYPAEAFF. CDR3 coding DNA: TGTGCCAGCACCCTTTATCCGGCTGAAGCTTTCTTT.

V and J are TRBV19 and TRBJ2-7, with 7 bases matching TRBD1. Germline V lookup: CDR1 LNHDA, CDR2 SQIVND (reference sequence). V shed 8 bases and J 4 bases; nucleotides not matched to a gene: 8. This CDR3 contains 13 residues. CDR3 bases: TGTGCCAGTCGTGAGGGGGCTGGGTACGAGCAGTACTTC. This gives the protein CASREGAGYEQYF.

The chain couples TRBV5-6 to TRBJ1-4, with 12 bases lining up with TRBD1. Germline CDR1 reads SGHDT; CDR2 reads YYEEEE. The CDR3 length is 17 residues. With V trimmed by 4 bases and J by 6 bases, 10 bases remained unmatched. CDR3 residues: CASSLGDRGRADEKLFF. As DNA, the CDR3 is TGTGCCAGCAGCCTAGGGGACAGGGGGCGCGCGGATGAAAAACTGTTTTTT. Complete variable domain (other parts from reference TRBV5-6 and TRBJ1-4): DAGVTQSPTHLIKTRGQQVTLRCSPKSGHDTVSWYQQALGQGPQFIFQYYEEEERQRGNFPDRFSGHQFPNYSSELNVNALLLGDSALYLCASSLGDRGRADEKLFFGSGTQLSVL.

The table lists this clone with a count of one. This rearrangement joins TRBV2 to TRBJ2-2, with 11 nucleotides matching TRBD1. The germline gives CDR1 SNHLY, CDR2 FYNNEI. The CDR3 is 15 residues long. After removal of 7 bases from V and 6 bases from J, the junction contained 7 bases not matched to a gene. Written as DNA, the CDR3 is TGTGCCAGCAAAGACCCGGGACAGGGGGCCGGGGAGCTGTTTTTT. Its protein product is CASKDPGQGAGELFF. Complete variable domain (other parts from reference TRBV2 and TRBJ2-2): EPEVTQTPSHQVTQMGQEVILRCVPISNHLYFYWYRQILGQKVEFLVSFYNNEISEKSEIFDDQFSVERPDGSNFTLKIRSTKLEDSAMYFCASKDPGQGAGELFFGEGSRLTVL.

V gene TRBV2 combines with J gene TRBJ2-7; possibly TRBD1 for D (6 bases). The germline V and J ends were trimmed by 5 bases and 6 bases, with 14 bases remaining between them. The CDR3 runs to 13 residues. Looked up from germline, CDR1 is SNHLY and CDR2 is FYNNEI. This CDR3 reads CASSTDSVGEQYF. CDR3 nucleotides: TGTGCCAGCAGTACGGACAGTGTGGGCGAGCAGTACTTC.

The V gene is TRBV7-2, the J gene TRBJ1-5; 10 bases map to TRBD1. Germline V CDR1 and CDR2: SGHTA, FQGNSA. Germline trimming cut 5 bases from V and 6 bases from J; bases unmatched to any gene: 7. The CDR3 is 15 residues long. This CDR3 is CASSRGQGILQPQHF. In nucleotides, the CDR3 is TGTGCCAGCAGCCGGGGACAGGGGATTCTTCAGCCCCAGCATTTT.